The clone carrying this T cell receptor beta chain occurred many times. This sample was included in a study of T cells in Graves' hyperthyroidism and ophthalmopathy. Template material for amplifying TCR beta CDR3 regions consisted of RNA transcripts. HTBI primers were used for first-round RT-PCR of the TCR CDR3. TCRdb fed the multiplex PCR reads into MiXCR, producing one record per CDR3 protein. The sample holds around 600,000 distinct CDR3 sequences, around a sixth seen once. Germline-derived CDR1 and CDR2 are SGHTA and FQGTGA. The CDR3 sequence is 14 residues long. Trimming shortened V by 2 bases and J by 8 bases, and 13 bases separated the two germline ends.

The specimen sequenced was blood. This TCR derives from a woman aged 25 to 39 with Graves' hyperthyroidism. The chain is built from TRBV7-3 and TRBJ2-1; D is undetermined. The CDR3 nucleotides are TGTGCCAGCAGCTTAGAGGCTTCTTCCCATGAGCAGTTCTTC. Amino acid sequence: CASSLEASSHEQFF.